Listed below are T cell receptor beta chains from one sample, sequenced in a study of blood T cell repertoires in COVID-19. The assay was immunoSEQ multiplex PCR, and TCRdb's table has in-frame clones only and misses some. This sample has 35,000 to 50,000 clones, with 73% found just once. Sequencing input: peripheral blood. The source of these receptors is a man older than 75 with acute or convalescent COVID-19. CDR3s include the opening cysteine and the closing phenylalanine or tryptophan. D genes are given only for firm matches. Size is omitted from some rows. Given values are once, few, many or a class for expanded clones.

d_call clone_size j_call v_call cdr3_aa cdr3_nt
- few TRBJ2-2 TRBV24-1 CATNNGANTGELFF TGTGCCACCAACAACGGGGCGAACACCGGGGAGCTGTTTTTT
- once TRBJ1-2 TRBV5-6 CASSFRASNYGYTF TGTGCCAGCAGCTTCAGAGCTAGCAACTATGGCTACACCTTC
TRBD2 - TRBJ2-5 TRBV30 CAWSVPAGGETQYF TGTGCCTGGAGTGTACCAGCGGGAGGGGAGACCCAGTACTTC
- many TRBJ2-1 TRBV7-6 CASSLSSFSGTNEQFF TGTGCCAGCAGCTTATCCTCCTTTAGCGGAACCAATGAGCAGTTCTTC
- - TRBJ2-5 TRBV7-9 CASSPTGYETQYF TGTGCCAGCAGCCCTACAGGATATGAGACCCAGTACTTC
- - TRBJ2-3 TRBV3-1/TRBV3-2 CASSLLHSPDTQYF TGTGCCAGCAGCCTACTCCACAGCCCAGATACGCAGTATTTT
TRBD2 - TRBJ2-3 TRBV29-1 CSTSPIAGGKDTQYF TGCAGCACATCCCCCATCGCGGGAGGGAAAGATACGCAGTATTTT
TRBD1 - TRBJ2-1 TRBV7-9 CASSYQTGTVKNEQFF TGTGCCAGCAGCTATCAAACCGGGACAGTTAAGAATGAGCAGTTCTTC
- - TRBJ2-7 TRBV5-4 CASSLDRLYEQYF TGTGCCAGCAGCTTGGACAGGCTCTACGAGCAGTACTTC
- - TRBJ2-3 TRBV5-1 CASSLGGPSTDTQYF TGCGCCAGCAGCTTGGGCGGGCCTAGCACAGATACGCAGTATTTT
- - TRBJ2-1 TRBV5-1 CASRREGNEQFF TGCGCCAGCAGACGGGAAGGAAATGAGCAGTTCTTC
- - TRBJ1-5 TRBV6-5 CASRTGDNQPQHF TGTGCCAGCAGGACAGGAGACAATCAGCCCCAGCATTTT
TRBD1 - TRBJ2-2 TRBV7-9 CASTKTGTGSIGELFF TGTGCCAGCACTAAAACCGGGACAGGGTCTATCGGGGAGCTGTTTTTT
TRBD1 medium-sized TRBJ1-2 TRBV29-1 CSGTGGLEYGYTF TGCAGCGGAACAGGGGGCTTGGAATATGGCTACACCTTC
- few TRBJ1-2 TRBV10-3 CAISRDTNYGYTF TGTGCCATCAGCCGGGACACGAACTATGGCTACACCTTC
- - TRBJ1-4 TRBV15 CATSSTGGEKLFF TGTGCCACCAGCAGCACGGGGGGCGAAAAACTGTTTTTT
TRBD1 once TRBJ2-1 TRBV24-1 CATSAGGAIYEQFF TGTGCCACCTCAGCAGGGGGCGCGATCTATGAGCAGTTCTTC
TRBD2 - TRBJ2-1 TRBV7-2 CASSKRLAEMYNEQFF TGTGCCAGCAGCAAAAGACTAGCGGAGATGTACAATGAGCAGTTCTTC
- - TRBJ1-1 TRBV4-2 CASSRSGVTEAFF TGTGCCAGCAGCCGCTCCGGGGTGACTGAAGCTTTCTTT
TRBD1 few TRBJ2-2 TRBV18 CASSPTDRGRTGELFF TGTGCCAGCTCACCCACCGACAGGGGGCGGACCGGGGAGCTGTTTTTT
TRBD2 - TRBJ2-7 TRBV7-2 CASSFSPTSGRGNEQYF TGTGCCAGCAGCTTCTCCCCCACTAGCGGGAGAGGGAACGAGCAGTACTTC
TRBD2 - TRBJ2-1 TRBV25-1 CASSAGGTSAKKEQFF TGTGCCAGCAGTGCTGGAGGGACTAGCGCGAAAAAGGAGCAGTTCTTC
- - TRBJ1-5 TRBV6-5 CASRVRGDGNQPQHF TGTGCCAGCAGGGTAAGGGGTGATGGCAATCAGCCCCAGCATTTT
- - TRBJ1-6 TRBV19 CASEAGGLNSPLHF TGTGCCAGTGAGGCGGGAGGACTTAATTCACCCCTCCACTTT
TRBD2 - TRBJ2-7 TRBV9 CASSASGFPSYEQYF TGTGCCAGCAGCGCTAGCGGGTTCCCCTCCTACGAGCAGTACTTC
- - TRBJ2-3 TRBV24-1 CATSASTGYTDTQYF TGTGCCACCAGTGCCTCGACAGGATATACAGATACGCAGTATTTT
TRBD2 - TRBJ2-4 TRBV6-2/TRBV6-3 CASSYTGRVNIQYF TGTGCCAGCAGTTACACGGGGAGGGTTAACATTCAGTACTTC
TRBD2 - TRBJ2-1 TRBV27 CASSRRGREFNNEQFF TGTGCCAGCAGTCGTAGAGGGCGGGAGTTCAACAATGAGCAGTTCTTC
- few TRBJ2-7 TRBV7-6 CASSLGGREQYF TGTGCCAGCAGCTTAGGCGGGCGGGAGCAGTACTTC
- once TRBJ1-1 TRBV4-1 CASSQDRWADSRRTEAFF TGCGCCAGCAGCCAAGATCGATGGGCGGACAGTCGGCGCACTGAAGCTTTCTTT
TRBD1 - TRBJ2-5 TRBV7-9 CASSPGQGGETQYF TGTGCCAGCAGCCCGGGACAGGGAGGGGAGACCCAGTACTTC
TRBD1 - TRBJ2-7 TRBV29-1 CSVVQGAGYEQYF TGCAGCGTTGTACAGGGGGCTGGCTACGAGCAGTACTTC
TRBD2 medium-sized TRBJ2-3 TRBV19 CASRPGTSGRAEDTQYF TGTGCCAGTAGGCCCGGGACTAGCGGGAGGGCCGAAGATACGCAGTATTTT
- - TRBJ2-5 TRBV4-2 CASSQVRSQETQYF TGTGCCAGCAGCCAAGTTCGTAGCCAAGAGACCCAGTACTTC